This T cell receptor (beta chain) comes out of a study of T cells in Graves' hyperthyroidism and ophthalmopathy. Germline V gene sequence: CDR1 LGHDT, CDR2 YNNKEL (reference sequence). Between the trimmed V and J ends, which lost 1 base and 13 bases, there was a span of 10 bases. The CDR3 totals 12 residues. Findings and caveats of the study: A model using 13 V-J features told ophthalmopathy apart from stable hyperthyroidism.

RNA transcripts served as the template for amplifying TCR beta CDR3 regions. First-round RT-PCR of the TCR CDR3 relied on the HTBI primer set. One entry per CDR3 protein, called by TCRdb with MiXCR from the multiplex PCR reads. The data hold about 600,000 distinct CDR3 sequences, with roughly 15% observed a single time. This clonotype turned up a few times. Its antigen is still unknown. This receptor was taken from a woman aged 50 to 60 with Graves' ophthalmopathy. The chain links TRBV3-1 to TRBJ1-4; D remains unclear. Specimen: blood. The CDR3, as DNA: TGTGCCAGCAGCCAAGCCACAAGGCGACTGTTTTTT. It translates to CASSQATRRLFF.